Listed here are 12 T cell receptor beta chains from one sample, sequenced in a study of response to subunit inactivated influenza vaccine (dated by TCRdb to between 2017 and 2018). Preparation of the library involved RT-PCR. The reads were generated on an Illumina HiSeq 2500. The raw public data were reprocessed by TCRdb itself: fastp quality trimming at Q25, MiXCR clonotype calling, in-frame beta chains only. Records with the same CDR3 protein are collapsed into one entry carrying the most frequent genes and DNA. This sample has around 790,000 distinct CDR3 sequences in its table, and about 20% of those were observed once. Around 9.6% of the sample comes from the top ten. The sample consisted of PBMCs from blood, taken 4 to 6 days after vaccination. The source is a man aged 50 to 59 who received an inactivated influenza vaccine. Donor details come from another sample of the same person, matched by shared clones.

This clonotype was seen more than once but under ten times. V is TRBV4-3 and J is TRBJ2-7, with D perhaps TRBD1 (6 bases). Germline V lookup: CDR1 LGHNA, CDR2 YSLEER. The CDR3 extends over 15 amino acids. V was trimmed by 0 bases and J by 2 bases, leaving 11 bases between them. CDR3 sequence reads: CASSQDGRGTYEQYF. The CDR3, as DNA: TGCGCCAGCAGCCAAGATGGCAGGGGCACCTACGAGCAGTACTTC.

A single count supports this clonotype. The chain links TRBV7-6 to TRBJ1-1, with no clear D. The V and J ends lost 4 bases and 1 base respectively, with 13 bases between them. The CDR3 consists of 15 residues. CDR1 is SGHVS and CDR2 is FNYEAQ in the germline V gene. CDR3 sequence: CASSSPPRRNTEAFF. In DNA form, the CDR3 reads TGTGCCAGCAGCTCGCCCCCCCGGAGGAACACTGAAGCTTTCTTT.

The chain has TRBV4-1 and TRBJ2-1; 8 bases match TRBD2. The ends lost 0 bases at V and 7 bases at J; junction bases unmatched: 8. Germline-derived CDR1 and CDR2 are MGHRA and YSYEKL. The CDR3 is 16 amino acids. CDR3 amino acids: CASSQEWRLASNEQFF. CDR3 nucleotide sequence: TGCGCCAGCAGCCAAGAATGGCGACTAGCGTCAAATGAGCAGTTCTTC.

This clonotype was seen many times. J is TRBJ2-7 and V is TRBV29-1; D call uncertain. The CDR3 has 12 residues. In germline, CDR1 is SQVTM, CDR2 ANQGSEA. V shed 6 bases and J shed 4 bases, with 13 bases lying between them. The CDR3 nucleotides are TGCAGCGTGCCGGACGAGAGGTACGAGCAGTACTTC. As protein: CSVPDERYEQYF.

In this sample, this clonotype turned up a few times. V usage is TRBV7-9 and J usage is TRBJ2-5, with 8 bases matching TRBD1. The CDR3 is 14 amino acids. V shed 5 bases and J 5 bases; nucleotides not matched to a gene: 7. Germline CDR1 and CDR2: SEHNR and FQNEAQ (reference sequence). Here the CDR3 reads CASSTSGGPETQYF. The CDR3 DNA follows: TGTGCCAGCAGCACATCAGGGGGCCCTGAGACCCAGTACTTC.

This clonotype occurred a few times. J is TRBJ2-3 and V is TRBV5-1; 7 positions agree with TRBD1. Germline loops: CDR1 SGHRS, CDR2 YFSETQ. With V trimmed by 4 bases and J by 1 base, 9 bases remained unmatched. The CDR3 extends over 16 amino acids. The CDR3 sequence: CASSRGGGRGTDTQYF. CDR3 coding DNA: TGCGCCAGCAGCAGAGGGGGCGGGCGTGGCACAGATACGCAGTATTTT. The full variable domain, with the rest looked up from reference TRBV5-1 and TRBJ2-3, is KAGVTQTPRYLIKTRGQQVTLSCSPISGHRSVSWYQQTPGQGLQFLFEYFSETQRNKGNFPGRFSGRQFSNSRSEMNVSTLELGDSALYLCASSRGGGRGTDTQYFGPGTRLTVL.

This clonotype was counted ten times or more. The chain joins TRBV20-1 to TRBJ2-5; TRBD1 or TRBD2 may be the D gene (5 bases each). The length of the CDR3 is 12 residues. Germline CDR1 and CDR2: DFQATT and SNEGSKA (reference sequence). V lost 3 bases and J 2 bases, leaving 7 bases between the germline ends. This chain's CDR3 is CSARRGQETQYF. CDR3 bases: TGCAGTGCTAGGAGGGGACAAGAGACCCAGTACTTC.

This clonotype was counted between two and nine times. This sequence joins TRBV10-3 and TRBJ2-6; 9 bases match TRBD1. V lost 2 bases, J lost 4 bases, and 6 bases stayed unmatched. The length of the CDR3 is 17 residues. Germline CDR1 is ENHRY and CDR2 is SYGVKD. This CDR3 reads CAISEGDRVAGANVLTF. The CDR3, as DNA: TGTGCCATCAGTGAGGGGGACAGGGTAGCAGGGGCCAACGTCCTGACTTTC.

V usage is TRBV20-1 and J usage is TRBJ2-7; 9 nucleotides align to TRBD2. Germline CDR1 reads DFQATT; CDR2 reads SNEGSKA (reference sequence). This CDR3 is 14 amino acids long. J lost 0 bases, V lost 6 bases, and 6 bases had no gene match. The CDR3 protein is CSAEAGGPSYEQYF. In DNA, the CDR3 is TGCAGTGCGGAAGCGGGAGGCCCCTCCTACGAGCAGTACTTC.

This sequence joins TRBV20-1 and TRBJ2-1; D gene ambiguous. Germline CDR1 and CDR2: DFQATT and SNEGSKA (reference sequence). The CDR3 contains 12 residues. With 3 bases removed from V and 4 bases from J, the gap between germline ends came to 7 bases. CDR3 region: CSARPRYNEQFF. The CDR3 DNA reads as TGCAGTGCTAGGCCGAGGTACAATGAGCAGTTCTTC.

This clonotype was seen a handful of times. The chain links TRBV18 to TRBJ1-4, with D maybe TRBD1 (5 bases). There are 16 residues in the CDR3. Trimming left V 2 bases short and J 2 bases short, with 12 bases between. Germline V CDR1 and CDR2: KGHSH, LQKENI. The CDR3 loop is CASSPLAGQTNEKLFF. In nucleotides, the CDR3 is TGTGCCAGCTCACCATTAGCGGGGCAGACTAATGAAAAACTGTTTTTT.

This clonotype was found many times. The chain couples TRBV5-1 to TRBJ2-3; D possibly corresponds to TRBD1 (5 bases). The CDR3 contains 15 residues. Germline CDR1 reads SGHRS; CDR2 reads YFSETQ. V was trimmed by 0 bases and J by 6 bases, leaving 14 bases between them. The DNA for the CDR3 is TGCGCCAGCAGCTTGGGGGCCACCCCAGGGGATACGCAGTATTTT. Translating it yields CASSLGATPGDTQYF. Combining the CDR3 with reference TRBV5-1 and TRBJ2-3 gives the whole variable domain KAGVTQTPRYLIKTRGQQVTLSCSPISGHRSVSWYQQTPGQGLQFLFEYFSETQRNKGNFPGRFSGRQFSNSRSEMNVSTLELGDSALYLCASSLGATPGDTQYFGPGTRLTVL.